A selection of T cell receptor beta chains follows, all from one sample in a study of blood T cell repertoires in COVID-19. Method: immunoSEQ multiplex PCR; TCRdb's copy keeps in-frame clones and lacks some. The profile covers fewer than 400,000 clones, with 89% appearing a single time and 1.7% taken by the ten largest. The sequenced material came from PBMCs or T cells enriched from blood (not recorded which). The receptors shown here come from a woman aged 30 to 39 who had recovered from COVID-19. CDR3s leave out the opening cysteine and the closing phenylalanine or tryptophan.

>TRBV18
ASSPPGQGGHYGYT
>TRBV20-1
SASSYPGLAGAGANVLT
>TRBV6-2/TRBV6-3
ASSFGTDEQF
>TRBV29-1
SVCEAMNTEAF
>TRBV3-1/TRBV3-2
ASSPSTLPRGAF
>TRBV25-1
ASSRTPYGYT
>TRBV7-8
ASSFGVRQETQY
>TRBV5-1
ASSLGPSGTGELF
>TRBV2
ASRGQPITDTQY
>TRBV7-2
ASSLKGTGGNEQF
>TRBV15
ATSRRREVTDTQY
>TRBV18
ASSPKTGYSPLH
>TRBV5-1
ASSSWTDLNTEAF
>TRBV25-1
ASSESHGRTYEQY
>TRBV30
ASRGPGNTIY
>TRBV9
ASSVAAGGGLEQY
>TRBV5-1
ASSLVGAWTGELF
>TRBV19
ASRPGRQWNTEAF
>TRBV7-3
ASAMGAVRALNEQF
>TRBV7-9
ASSLVRRGGNYEQY
>TRBV28
ASNKNGAGTDTQY
>TRBV19
ASSNRGPSSNQPQH
>TRBV4-3
ASSLGTASGNTIY
>TRBV4-1
ASSQDRTVEGNPEAF
>TRBV2
ASSYGVKYYEQY
>TRBV27
ASSLSLRAGYT
>TRBV6-5
ASSFFRDRGHEQY
>TRBV7-8
ASSKKLGQNTEAF
>TRBV12-3/TRBV12-4
ASGREITGELF
>TRBV23-1
ASSHPTAGNYGYT
>TRBV5-4
ASSSAGRAGETQY
>TRBV7-8
ASSYTPGRGVQDEQF
>TRBV3-1/TRBV3-2
ASSQEATGGAF
>TRBV2
ASNPTSGGGETQY
>TRBV18
ASSPPAGQNQPQH
>TRBV20-1
SATTLRGYT
>TRBV2
ASSPRVSNEQY
>TRBV3-1/TRBV3-2
ASSQVAGALYEQY
>TRBV18
ASSPRQGDSNQPQH
>TRBV15
ATSSTRQHRLNEKLF
>TRBV19
ASSIVTGTTGELF
>TRBV25-1
ASMGARNTEAF
>TRBV4-1
ASSQIGQGAFGYT
>TRBV12-3/TRBV12-4
ASRRTGSTEAF
>TRBV11-2
ASSLVPVSSGNTIY
>TRBV2
ASSDRINYGYT
>TRBV3-1/TRBV3-2
ASSQVSEQY
>TRBV5-1
ASSSNRQGSNEQF
>TRBV10-3
AISTSTGNYGYT
>TRBV9
ASSVGGGKNTEAF
>TRBV7-2
ASSLPRKPSKESNEQF
>TRBV19
ASGRSGTELSEQY
>TRBV3-1/TRBV3-2
ASSQSQLSLAEGNTIY
>TRBV14
ASSQEGGLTDTQY